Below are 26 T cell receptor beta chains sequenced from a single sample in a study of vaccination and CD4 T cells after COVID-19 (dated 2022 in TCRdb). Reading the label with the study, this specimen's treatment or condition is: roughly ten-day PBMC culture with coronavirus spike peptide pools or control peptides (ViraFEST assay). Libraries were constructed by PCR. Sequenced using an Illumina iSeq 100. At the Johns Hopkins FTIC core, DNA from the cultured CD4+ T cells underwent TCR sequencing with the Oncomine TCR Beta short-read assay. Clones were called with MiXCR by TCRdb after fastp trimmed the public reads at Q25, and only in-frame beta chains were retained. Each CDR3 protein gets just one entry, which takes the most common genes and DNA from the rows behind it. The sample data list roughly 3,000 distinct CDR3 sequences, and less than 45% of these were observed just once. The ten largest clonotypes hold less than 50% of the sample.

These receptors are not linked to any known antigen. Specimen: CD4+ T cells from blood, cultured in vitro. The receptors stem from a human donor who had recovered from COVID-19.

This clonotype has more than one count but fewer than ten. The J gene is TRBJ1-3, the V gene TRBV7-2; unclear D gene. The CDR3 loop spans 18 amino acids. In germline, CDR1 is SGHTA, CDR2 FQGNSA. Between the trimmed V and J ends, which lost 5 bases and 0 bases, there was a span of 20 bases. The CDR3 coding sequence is TGTGCCAGCAGCCTCACCGGACGGCTACGCCGCTCTGGAAACACCATATATTTT. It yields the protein CASSLTGRLRRSGNTIYF.

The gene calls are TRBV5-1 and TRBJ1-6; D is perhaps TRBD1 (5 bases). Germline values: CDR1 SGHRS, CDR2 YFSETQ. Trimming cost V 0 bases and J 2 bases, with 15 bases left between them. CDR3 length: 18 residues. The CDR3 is CASSLGSRGRPYNSPLHF. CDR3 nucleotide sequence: TGCGCCAGCAGCTTGGGCTCCCGGGGGAGGCCCTATAATTCACCCCTCCACTTT.

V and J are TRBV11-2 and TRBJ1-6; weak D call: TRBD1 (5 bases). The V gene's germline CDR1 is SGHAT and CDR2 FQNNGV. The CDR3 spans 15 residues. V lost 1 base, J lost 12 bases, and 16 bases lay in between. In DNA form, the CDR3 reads TGTGCCAGCAGCTTAGGGGCAGGGCCTGGCGGACCCCTCCACTTT. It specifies CASSLGAGPGGPLHF.

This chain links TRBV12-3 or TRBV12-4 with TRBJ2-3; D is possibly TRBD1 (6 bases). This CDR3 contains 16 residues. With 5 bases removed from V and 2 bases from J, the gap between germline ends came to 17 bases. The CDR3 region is CASSRGNWVYTDTQYF. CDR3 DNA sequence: TGTGCCAGCAGTAGGGGGAATTGGGTTTACACAGATACGCAGTATTTT.

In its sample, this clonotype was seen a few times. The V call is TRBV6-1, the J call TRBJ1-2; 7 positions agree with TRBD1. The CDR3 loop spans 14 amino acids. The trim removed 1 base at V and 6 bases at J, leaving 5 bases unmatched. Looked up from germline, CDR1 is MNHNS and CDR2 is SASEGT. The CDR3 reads CASSEDRGGHGYTF. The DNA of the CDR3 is TGTGCCAGCAGTGAAGACAGGGGAGGGCATGGCTACACCTTC.

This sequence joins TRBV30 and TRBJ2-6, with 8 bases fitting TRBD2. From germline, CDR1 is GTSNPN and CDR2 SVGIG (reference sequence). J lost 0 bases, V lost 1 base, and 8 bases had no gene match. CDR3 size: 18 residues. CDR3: CAWSGERGPYSGANVLTF. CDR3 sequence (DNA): TGTGCCTGGAGTGGGGAGCGGGGGCCTTACTCTGGGGCCAACGTCCTGACTTTC.

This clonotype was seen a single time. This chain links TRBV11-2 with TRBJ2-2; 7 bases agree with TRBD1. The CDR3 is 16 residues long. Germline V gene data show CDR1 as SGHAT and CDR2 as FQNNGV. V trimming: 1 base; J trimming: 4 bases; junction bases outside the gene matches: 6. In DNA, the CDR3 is TGTGCCAGCAGCTTAGCCGGTAGACAGGGCACCGGGGAGCTGTTTTTT. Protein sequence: CASSLAGRQGTGELFF.

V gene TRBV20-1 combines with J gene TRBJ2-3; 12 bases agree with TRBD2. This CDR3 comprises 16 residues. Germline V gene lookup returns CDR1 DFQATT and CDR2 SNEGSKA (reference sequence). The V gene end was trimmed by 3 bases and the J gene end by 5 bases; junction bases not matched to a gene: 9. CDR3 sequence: CSARPGLAGYEDTQYF. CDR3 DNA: TGCAGTGCTAGGCCCGGACTAGCGGGGTACGAAGATACGCAGTATTTT.

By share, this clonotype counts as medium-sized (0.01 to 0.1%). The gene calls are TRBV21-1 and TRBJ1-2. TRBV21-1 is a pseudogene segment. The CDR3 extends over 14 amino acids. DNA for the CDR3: TGTGCCAGCAGCAAAGATCAAGGCCTTTATGGCTACACCTTC. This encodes CASSKDQGLYGYTF.

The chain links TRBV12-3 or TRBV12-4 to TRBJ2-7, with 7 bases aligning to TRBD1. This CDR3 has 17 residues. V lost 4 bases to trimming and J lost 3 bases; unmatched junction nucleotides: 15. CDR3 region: CASSSESGTVDFYEQYF. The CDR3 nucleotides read TGTGCCAGCAGTTCCGAATCCGGGACAGTGGATTTCTACGAGCAGTACTTC.

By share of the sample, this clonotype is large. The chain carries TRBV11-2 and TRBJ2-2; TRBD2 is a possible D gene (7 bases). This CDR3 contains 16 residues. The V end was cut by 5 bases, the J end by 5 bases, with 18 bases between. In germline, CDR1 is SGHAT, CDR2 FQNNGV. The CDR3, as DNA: TGTGCCAGCAGCCTTCGGGGGGCCGTCAGGACCGGGGAGCTGTTTTTT. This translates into CASSLRGAVRTGELFF.

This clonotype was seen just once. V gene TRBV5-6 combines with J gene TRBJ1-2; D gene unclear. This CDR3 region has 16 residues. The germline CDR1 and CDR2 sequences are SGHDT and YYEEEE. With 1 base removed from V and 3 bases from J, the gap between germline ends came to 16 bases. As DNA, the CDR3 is TGTGCCAGCAGCTTGACGCCATTCCAGTACGACTATGGCTACACCTTC. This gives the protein CASSLTPFQYDYGYTF. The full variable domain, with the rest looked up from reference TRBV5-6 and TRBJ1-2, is DAGVTQSPTHLIKTRGQQVTLRCSPKSGHDTVSWYQQALGQGPQFIFQYYEEEERQRGNFPDRFSGHQFPNYSSELNVNALLLGDSALYLCASSLTPFQYDYGYTFGSGTRLTVV.

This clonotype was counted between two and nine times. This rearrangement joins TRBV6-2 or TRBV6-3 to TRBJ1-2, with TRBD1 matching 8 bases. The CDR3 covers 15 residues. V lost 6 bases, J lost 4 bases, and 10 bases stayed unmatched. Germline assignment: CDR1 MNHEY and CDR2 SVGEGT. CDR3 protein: CASRPGTGRPYGYTF. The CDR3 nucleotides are TGTGCCAGCAGGCCAGGGACAGGCCGGCCCTATGGCTACACCTTC.

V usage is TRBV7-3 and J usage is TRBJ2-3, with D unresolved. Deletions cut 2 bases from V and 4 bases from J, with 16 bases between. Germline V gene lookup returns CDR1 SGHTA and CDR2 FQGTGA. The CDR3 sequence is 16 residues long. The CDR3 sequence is CASSLGFDTRADTQYF. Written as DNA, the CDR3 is TGTGCCAGCAGCTTAGGGTTCGACACTCGGGCAGATACGCAGTATTTT.

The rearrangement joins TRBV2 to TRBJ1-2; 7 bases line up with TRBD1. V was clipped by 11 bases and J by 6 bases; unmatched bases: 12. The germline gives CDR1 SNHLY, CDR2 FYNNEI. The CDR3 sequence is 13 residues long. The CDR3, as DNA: TGTGCCGGAGTTTCAGGGGGGACTCATGGCTACACCTTC. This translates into CAGVSGGTHGYTF.

CDR3 region: CASSVAGGGNTIYF. CDR3 bases: TGTGCCAGCAGTGTGGCAGGGGGCGGAAACACCATATATTTT. The V and J genes are TRBV25-1 and TRBJ1-3; 8 bases are a match to TRBD1. Per the germline V gene, CDR1 is MGHDK and CDR2 is SYGVNS. Unmatched junction bases numbered 3, after V lost 4 bases and J lost 4 bases. This CDR3 is built from 14 residues. The complete variable domain, with remaining parts taken from reference TRBV25-1 and TRBJ1-3, reads EADIYQTPRYLVIGTGKKITLECSQTMGHDKMYWYQQDPGMELHLIHYSYGVNSTEKGDLSSESTVSRIRTEHFPLTLESARPSHTSQYLCASSVAGGGNTIYFGEGSWLTVV.

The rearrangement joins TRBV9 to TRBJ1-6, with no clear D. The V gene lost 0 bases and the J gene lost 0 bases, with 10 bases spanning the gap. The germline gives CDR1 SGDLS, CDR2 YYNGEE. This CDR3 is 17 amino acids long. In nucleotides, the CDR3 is TGTGCCAGCAGCGTAGATGCCTTGAGCTCCTATAATTCACCCCTCCACTTT. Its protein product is CASSVDALSSYNSPLHF. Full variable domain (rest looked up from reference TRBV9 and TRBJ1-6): DSGVTQTPKHLITATGQRVTLRCSPRSGDLSVYWYQQSLDQGLQFLIQYYNGEERAKGNILERFSAQQFPDLHSELNLSSLELGDSALYFCASSVDALSSYNSPLHFGNGTRLTVT.

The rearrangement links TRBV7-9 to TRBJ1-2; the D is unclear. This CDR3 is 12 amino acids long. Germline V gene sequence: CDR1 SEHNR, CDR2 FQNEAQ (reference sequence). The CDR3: CVLGYVNYGYTF. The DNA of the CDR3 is TGTGTTTTGGGTTACGTTAACTATGGCTACACCTTC. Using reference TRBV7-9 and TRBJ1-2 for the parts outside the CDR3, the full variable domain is DTGVSQNPRHKITKRGQNVTFRCDPISEHNRLYWYRQTLGQGPEFLTYFQNEAQLEKSRLLSDRFSAERPKGSFSTLEIQRTEQGDSAMYLCVLGYVNYGYTFGSGTRLTVV.

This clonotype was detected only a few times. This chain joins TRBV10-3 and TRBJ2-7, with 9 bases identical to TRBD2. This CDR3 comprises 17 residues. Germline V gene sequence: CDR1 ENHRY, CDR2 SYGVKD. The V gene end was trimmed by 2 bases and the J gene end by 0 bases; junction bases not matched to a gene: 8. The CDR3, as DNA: TGTGCCATCAGTGAGGTGCTAGCGGGGCCTCGCTCCTACGAGCAGTACTTC. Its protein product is CAISEVLAGPRSYEQYF.

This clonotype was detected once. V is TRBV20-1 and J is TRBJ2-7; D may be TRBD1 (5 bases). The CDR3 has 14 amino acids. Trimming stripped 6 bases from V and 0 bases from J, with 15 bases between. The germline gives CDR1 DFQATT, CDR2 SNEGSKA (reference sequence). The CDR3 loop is CSAQGPLGSYEQYF. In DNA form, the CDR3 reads TGCAGTGCCCAGGGCCCCCTGGGCTCCTACGAGCAGTACTTC.

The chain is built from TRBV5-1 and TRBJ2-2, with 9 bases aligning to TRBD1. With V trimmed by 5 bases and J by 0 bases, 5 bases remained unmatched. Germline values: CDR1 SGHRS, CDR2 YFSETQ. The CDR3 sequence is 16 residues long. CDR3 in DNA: TGCGCCAGCAGACTCGGGACAGGGTCGAACACCGGGGAGCTGTTTTTT. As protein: CASRLGTGSNTGELFF.

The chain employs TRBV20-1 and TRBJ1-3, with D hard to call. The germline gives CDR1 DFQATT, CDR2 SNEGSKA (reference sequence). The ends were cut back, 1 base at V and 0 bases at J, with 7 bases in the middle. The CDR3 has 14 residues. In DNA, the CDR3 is TGCAGTGCTAGAGTTCCACGCTCTGGAAACACCATATATTTT. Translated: CSARVPRSGNTIYF.

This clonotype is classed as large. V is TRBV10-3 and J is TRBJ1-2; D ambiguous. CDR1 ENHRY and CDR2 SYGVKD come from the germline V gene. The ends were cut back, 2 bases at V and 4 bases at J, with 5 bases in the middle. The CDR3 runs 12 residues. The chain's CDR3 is CAISEHSYGYTF. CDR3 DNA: TGTGCCATCAGTGAGCATAGCTATGGCTACACCTTC.

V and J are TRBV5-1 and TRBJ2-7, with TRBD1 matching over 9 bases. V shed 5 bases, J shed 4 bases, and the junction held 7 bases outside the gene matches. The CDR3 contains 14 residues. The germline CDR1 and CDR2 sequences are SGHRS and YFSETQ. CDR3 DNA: TGCGCCAGCAGTCTTACGGGACAGGGTTACGAGCAGTACTTC. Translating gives CASSLTGQGYEQYF.

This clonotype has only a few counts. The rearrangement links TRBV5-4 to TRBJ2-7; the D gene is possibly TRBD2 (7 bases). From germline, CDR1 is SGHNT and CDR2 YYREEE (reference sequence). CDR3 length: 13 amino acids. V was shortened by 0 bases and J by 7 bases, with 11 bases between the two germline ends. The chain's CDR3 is CASSLAGGREQYF. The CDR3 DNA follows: TGTGCCAGCAGCTTGGCCGGGGGGCGAGAGCAGTACTTC.

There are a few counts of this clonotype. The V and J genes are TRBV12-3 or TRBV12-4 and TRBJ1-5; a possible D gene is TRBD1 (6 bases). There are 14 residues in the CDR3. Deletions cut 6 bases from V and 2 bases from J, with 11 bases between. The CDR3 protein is CASSYRDGNQPQHF. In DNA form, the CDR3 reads TGTGCCAGCAGCTACAGGGACGGCAATCAGCCCCAGCATTTT.